Below, one TCR beta chain is given with its context. This CDR3 is built from 15 residues. Germline V gives CDR1 MDHEN, CDR2 SYDVKM. V shed 6 bases and J shed 9 bases, with 18 bases lying between them. The sample comes from a study of T cell changes during pregnancy in multiple sclerosis. The method was immunoSEQ multiplex PCR; TCRdb's version includes in-frame clones alone and lacks a portion of them. This sample has about 75,000 clones; approximately 88% occur once, and the top ten carry 0.9%. Sequences were derived from peripheral blood, sampled in the first trimester of pregnancy. This sequence was found in a female donor in good health, enrolled as a control in a pregnancy study. The chain recombines TRBV28 with TRBJ1-6, with D perhaps matching TRBD1 (5 bases). In nucleotides, the CDR3 is TGTGCCAGCAGCTCTTATCGGAGCGGGGGTTCACCCCTCCACTTT. Its protein is CASSSYRSGGSPLHF.